In its sample, the clone carrying this T cell receptor beta chain is medium-sized. The sample originates from a study of HIV-infected patients and healthy controls. cDNA was made from around 0.5 ug RNA using alpha and beta constant primers. Each of the alpha and beta chains got its own library through chain-specific third strand synthesis with indices. TCRdb ran MiXCR on the 5' RACE reads and lists one entry per CDR3 protein. In the table there are 17,000 or so distinct CDR3 sequences, about 5% of which are singletons. Germline loops: CDR1 MNHEY, CDR2 SVGAGI. The V and J ends lost 6 bases and 8 bases respectively, with 19 bases between them. The CDR3 contains 14 residues. The repertoire came from unfractionated whole blood and reflected all unsorted peripheral T cells. Control samples came from about 10 uninfected healthy donors, four of them resampled after roughly 3 months.

This chain uses TRBV6-5 with TRBJ1-1; D might be TRBD1 (5 bases). The material sequenced was blood. This receptor was taken from an adult in good health. The CDR3 is CASRGTSLNQEAFF. CDR3 DNA: TGTGCCAGCAGAGGGACGAGCTTAAACCAAGAAGCTTTCTTT.